Shown below are 10 T cell receptor beta chains from a single sample sequenced in a study of T cell clones after liver transplantation. Produced via immunoSEQ multiplex PCR; TCRdb's table is partial and in-frame only. The repertoire holds 8,400 or so clones, 80% seen once, with about 42% in the top ten. The sequencing here drew on CD8+ T cells from blood, taken before liver transplant. Receptor source: a human donor who received a liver transplant.

This chain connects TRBV5-1 to TRBJ1-6, with D unresolved. Per germline, CDR1 SGHRS and CDR2 YFSETQ. V lost 4 bases to trimming and J lost 9 bases, with 14 bases between them. This CDR3 has 14 amino acids. DNA of the CDR3: TGCGCCAGCAGCCTAGGAGACGGCGGTTCACCCCTCCACTTT. This codes for CASSLGDGGSPLHF.

This clone occurred once. The rearrangement joins TRBV28 to TRBJ2-2; 7 nucleotides agree with TRBD2. Germline CDR1 MDHEN, CDR2 SYDVKM. This CDR3 region has 17 residues. With 5 bases clipped from V and 0 bases from J, the junction kept 9 bases outside the gene matches. This CDR3 is CASSRRLADPNTGELFF. The CDR3, as DNA: TGTGCCAGCAGTCGAAGGCTAGCGGACCCGAACACCGGGGAGCTGTTTTTT.

J is TRBJ2-1 and V is TRBV11-2, with TRBD2 identical over 8 bases. The CDR3 contains 14 residues. The germline CDR1 and CDR2 sequences are SGHAT and FQNNGV. Unmatched junction bases numbered 5, after V lost 5 bases and J lost 5 bases. CDR3 region: CASSLAGGDNEQFF. The CDR3 DNA sequence: TGTGCCAGCAGCCTCGCGGGAGGTGACAATGAGCAGTTCTTC.

CDR3 DNA: TGTGCCAGCAGCAGAGGCATTACTAATTCACCCCTCCACTTT. This sequence encodes CASSRGITNSPLHF. This sequence joins TRBV9 and TRBJ1-6; D is uncertain. The V gene's germline CDR1 is SGDLS and CDR2 YYNGEE. The CDR3 loop spans 14 amino acids. V was pared by 4 bases and J by 6 bases, with 11 bases between.

The chain joins TRBV7-3 to TRBJ1-1, with TRBD1 as a possible D gene (5 bases). This CDR3 is 17 amino acids long. Germline CDR1 and CDR2: SGHTA and FQGTGA. Deletions cut 4 bases from V and 0 bases from J, with 18 bases between. The CDR3 here is CASSSSGYGLLNTEAFF. The CDR3 nucleotides are TGTGCCAGCAGCTCTTCAGGGTATGGGTTACTGAACACTGAAGCTTTCTTT.

The rearrangement links TRBV28 to TRBJ1-1; D uncertain. CDR3 length equals 12 residues. Germline-derived CDR1 and CDR2 are MDHEN and SYDVKM. Trimming removed 5 bases at V and 5 bases at J, with 9 bases between. CDR3: CASSPRWTEAFF. The CDR3, as DNA: TGTGCCAGCAGTCCACGGTGGACTGAAGCTTTCTTT.

In its sample, this clone was seen a few times. The chain combines TRBV6-1 with TRBJ2-3, with 9 nucleotides matching TRBD1. The length of the CDR3 is 15 residues. Germline CDR1 and CDR2: MNHNS and SASEGT. Germline trimming cut 1 base from V and 8 bases from J; bases unmatched to any gene: 7. The CDR3 spells CASSEGSWGQGTQYF. In DNA form, the CDR3 reads TGTGCCAGCAGTGAAGGGTCGTGGGGACAGGGTACGCAGTATTTT.

This chain links TRBV2 with TRBJ2-5; 8 nucleotides line up with TRBD2. V lost 1 base to trimming and J lost 4 bases; unmatched junction nucleotides: 8. CDR1 SNHLY and CDR2 FYNNEI come from the germline V gene. This CDR3 spans 16 amino acids. The CDR3 bases are TGTGCCAGCAGTGAAGGTGGGCGGGGGGCAAGAGAGACCCAGTACTTC. Translation: CASSEGGRGARETQYF.

This clone was counted once. The V and J genes are TRBV28 and TRBJ1-4; 11 nucleotides align to TRBD1. The CDR3 contains 15 residues. Germline trimming cut 4 bases from V and 7 bases from J; bases unmatched to any gene: 5. Germline assignment: CDR1 MDHEN and CDR2 SYDVKM. The CDR3 DNA reads TGTGCCAGCAGTTCCTTGGGGACAGGGGGTGAAAAACTGTTTTTT. Translating gives CASSSLGTGGEKLFF. The whole variable domain, filled in from reference TRBV28 and TRBJ1-4, reads DVKVTQSSRYLVKRTGEKVFLECVQDMDHENMFWYRQDPGLGLRLIYFSYDVKMKEKGDIPEGYSVSREKKERFSLILESASTNQTSMYLCASSSLGTGGEKLFFGSGTQLSVL.

This chain uses TRBV11-2 with TRBJ1-1, with a possible D match to TRBD1 (5 bases). The CDR3 is 14 residues long. Deletions cut 5 bases from V and 5 bases from J, with 15 bases between. From germline, CDR1 is SGHAT and CDR2 FQNNGV. The CDR3 region has the DNA TGTGCCAGCAGCCCCAGGGTCGGCCTAACTGAAGCTTTCTTT. Residues: CASSPRVGLTEAFF.